This TCR beta chain was captured by sequencing in a study of T cell responses to AZD1222 COVID-19 vaccine. For the study at large: Pooled together were second doses at about 4 or about 12 weeks. Study-wide results and caveats: Repertoires were sampled only after the peak T cell response. Along spike, vaccine-associated CD4 TCRs were found throughout, with dominance at 160-218 and 743-854. White British donors predominated, females outnumbered males, and clonal diversity was possibly underestimated.

V lost 1 base to trimming and J lost 3 bases, with 18 bases between them. This CDR3 is 18 amino acids long. The germline V gene encodes CDR1 MGHRA and CDR2 YSYEKL. Produced via immunoSEQ multiplex PCR; TCRdb's table is partial and in-frame only. The data contain roughly 150,000 clones, 80% to 95% of them seen just once; the ten biggest clones take up around 1.3%. Remarks on this clone: The antigen remains unidentified.

The material was peripheral blood, obtained on day 0 of AZD1222 vaccination. The clonotype comes from an adult in good health. The chain carries TRBV4-1 and TRBJ2-2; D perhaps matches TRBD2 (6 bases). CDR3 sequence: CASSQGNFRDSDTGELFF. CDR3 in DNA: TGCGCCAGCAGCCAAGGTAACTTCAGGGACTCGGACACCGGGGAGCTGTTTTTT.